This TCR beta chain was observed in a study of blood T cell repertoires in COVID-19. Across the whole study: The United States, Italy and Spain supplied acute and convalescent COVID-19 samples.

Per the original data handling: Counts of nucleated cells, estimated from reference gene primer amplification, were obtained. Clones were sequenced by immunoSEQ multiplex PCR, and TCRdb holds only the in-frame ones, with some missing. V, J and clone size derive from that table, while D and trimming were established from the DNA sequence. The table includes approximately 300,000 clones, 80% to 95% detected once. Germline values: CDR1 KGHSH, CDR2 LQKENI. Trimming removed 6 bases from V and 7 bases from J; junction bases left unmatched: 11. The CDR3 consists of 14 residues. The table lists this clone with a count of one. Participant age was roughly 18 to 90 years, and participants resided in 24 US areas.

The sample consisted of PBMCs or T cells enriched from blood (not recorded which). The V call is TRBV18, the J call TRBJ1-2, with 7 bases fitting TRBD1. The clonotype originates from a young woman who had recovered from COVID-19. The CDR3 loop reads CASSPRQGQGGYTF. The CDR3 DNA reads TGTGCCAGCTCCCCGAGACAGGGCCAGGGTGGCTACACCTTC.